The text below deals with one T cell receptor (beta chain). Antigen: not known. The CDR3 has 14 residues. V was pared by 5 bases and J by 0 bases, with 8 bases between. The data stem from a study of human T cells and chemical hapten exposure. Overall study findings and caveats: Significantly more large CDR3 similarity clusters arose among expanded TCRs than among controls. With alopecia, donors may have immune responses unlike healthy people's.

Per the study methods: Sample TCR totals centred on a median of around 96,000, ranging about 20,000 to 700,000. TCRdb processed the RACE reads anew with MiXCR; each CDR3 protein has one entry. TCRdb, rather than the study authors, made the V and J calls. The sample lists about 110,000 distinct CDR3 sequences; more than 10% were seen once. The time point is: pre-sensitization, week 0. Treatment described: therapeutic diphenylcyclopropenone sensitization with weekly scalp DPC. Sequencing used whole blood, obtained in connection with sensitization to the hapten diphenylcyclopropenone (DPC). The J gene is TRBJ1-5, the V gene TRBV12-3 or TRBV12-4; D remains ambiguous. The sequence derives from a woman in her 50s with alopecia areata. Some clones in this sample may be carry-over from other donors' samples. The CDR3 DNA follows: TGTGCCAGCAGTCCCTTATCTAGCAATCAGCCCCAGCATTTT. The encoded protein is CASSPLSSNQPQHF.